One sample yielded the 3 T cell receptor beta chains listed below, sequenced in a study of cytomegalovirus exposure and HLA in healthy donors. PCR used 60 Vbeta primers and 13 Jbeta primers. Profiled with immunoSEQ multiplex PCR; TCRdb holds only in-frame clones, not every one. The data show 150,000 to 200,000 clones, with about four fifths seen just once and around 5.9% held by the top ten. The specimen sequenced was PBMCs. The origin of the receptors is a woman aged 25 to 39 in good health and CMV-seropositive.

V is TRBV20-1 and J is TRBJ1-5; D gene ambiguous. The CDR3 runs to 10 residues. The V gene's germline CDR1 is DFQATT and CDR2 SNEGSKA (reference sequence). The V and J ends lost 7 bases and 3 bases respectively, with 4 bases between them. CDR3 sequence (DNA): TGCAGTGTCAACAATCAGCCCCAGCATTTT. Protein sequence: CSVNNQPQHF.

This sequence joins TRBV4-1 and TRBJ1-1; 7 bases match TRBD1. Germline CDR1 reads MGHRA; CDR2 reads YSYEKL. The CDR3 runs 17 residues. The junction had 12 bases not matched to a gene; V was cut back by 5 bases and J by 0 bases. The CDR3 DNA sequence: TGCGCCAGCAGCTCCCCGGGGACAGACCTCATGAACACTGAAGCTTTCTTT. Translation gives CASSSPGTDLMNTEAFF.

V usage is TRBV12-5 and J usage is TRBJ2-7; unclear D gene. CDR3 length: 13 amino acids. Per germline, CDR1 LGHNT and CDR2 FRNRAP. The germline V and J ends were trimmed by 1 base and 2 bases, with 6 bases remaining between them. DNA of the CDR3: TGTGCTAGTGGTTTGGGCCTAACCTACGAGCAGTACTTC. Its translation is CASGLGLTYEQYF.